This TCR beta chain stems from a study of response to subunit inactivated influenza vaccine. General observations from the study: Researchers suggested that each seasonal influenza vaccination recruits few new T cells.

At least ten counts were recorded for this clonotype. Its target is not known. TCRdb analysed the RT-PCR reads with MiXCR anew, one entry per CDR3 protein. This sample has around 750,000 distinct CDR3 sequences; 21% occur once, and the top ten carry about 9.4%. This CDR3 is 13 amino acids long. The ends were cut back, 8 bases at V and 4 bases at J, with 12 bases in the middle. This clonotype was sampled from a man in his fifties who received an inactivated influenza vaccine. This sample comprised PBMCs from blood, obtained approximately 5 days after vaccination. The V and J genes are TRBV12-3 or TRBV12-4 and TRBJ2-1; D may correspond to TRBD1 or TRBD2 (5 bases each). CDR3 sequence (DNA): TGTGCCAGCTCGGGGACGGTATACAATGAGCAGTTCTTC. It codes for CASSGTVYNEQFF.